These 20 T cell receptor beta chains came from one sample sequenced in a study of neoadjuvant anti-PD-1 for oral cavity cancer. Repertoires were generated with immunoSEQ multiplex PCR, while TCRdb's copy carries only in-frame clones and drops some. This table has about 9,800 clones, approximately 59% appearing once. The time point denotes: after neoadjuvant nivolumab, at surgical resection. This material consisted of PBMCs, taken after nivolumab (anti-PD-1) treatment. The receptors originated from a person between 40 and 85 years old with oral cavity squamous cell carcinoma.

The rearrangement uses TRBV29-1 and TRBJ2-3; 11 bases agree with TRBD2. The CDR3 contains 15 residues. CDR1 and CDR2 (germline): SQVTM, ANQGSEA. V lost 3 bases and J lost 2; bases outside the gene matches: 4. CDR3 protein: CSVDSGGAATDTQYF. Written as DNA, the CDR3 is TGCAGCGTTGATAGCGGGGGGGCTGCCACAGATACGCAGTATTTT.

The chain carries TRBV7-8 and TRBJ2-3; the D is unclear. CDR1 is SGHVS and CDR2 is FQNEAQ in the germline V gene. This CDR3 contains 14 residues. V was trimmed by 4 bases and J by 3 bases, leaving 11 bases between them. In DNA, the CDR3 is TGTGCCAGCAGCTCGTCCCTTGGGACAGATACGCAGTATTTT. This encodes CASSSSLGTDTQYF.

The chain employs TRBV5-4 and TRBJ2-3, with 7 bases that match TRBD2. This CDR3 contains 16 residues. J gave up 3 bases and V 2 bases, and 9 bases lay outside the gene matches. Looked up from germline, CDR1 is SGHNT and CDR2 is YYREEE (reference sequence). CDR3 protein: CASSLLDAGVTDTQYF. The CDR3 DNA follows: TGTGCCAGCAGCTTATTGGACGCGGGAGTGACAGATACGCAGTATTTT.

The chain links TRBV7-3 to TRBJ1-2; no firm D call. V lost 4 bases and J 1 base, leaving 16 bases between the germline ends. The CDR3 is 16 amino acids. Looked up from germline, CDR1 is SGHTA and CDR2 is FQGTGA. DNA of the CDR3: TGTGCCAGCAGCTCTCAACCGTTTCGGGGTAACTATGGCTACACCTTC. Translated, it gives CASSSQPFRGNYGYTF.

V usage is TRBV19 and J usage is TRBJ2-2; no firm D call. The CDR3 sequence is 15 residues long. V shed 4 bases and J shed 3 bases, with 12 bases lying between them. Germline CDR1 reads LNHDA; CDR2 reads SQIVND (reference sequence). The CDR3 loop is CASSTVSTDTGELFF. The CDR3 nucleotides read TGTGCCAGTAGTACTGTCTCGACTGACACCGGGGAGCTGTTTTTT. Combining the CDR3 with reference TRBV19 and TRBJ2-2 gives the whole variable domain DGGITQSPKYLFRKEGQNVTLSCEQNLNHDAMYWYRQDPGQGLRLIYYSQIVNDFQKGDIAEGYSVSREKKESFPLTVTSAQKNPTAFYLCASSTVSTDTGELFFGEGSRLTVL.

The chain couples TRBV5-4 to TRBJ2-2; D remains unclear. The length of the CDR3 is 14 residues. Germline V gene data show CDR1 as SGHNT and CDR2 as YYREEE (reference sequence). V was cut by 1 base and J by 3 bases, with 7 bases left in between. CDR3 bases: TGTGCCAGCAGCTTGTATAAGGACACCGGGGAGCTGTTTTTT. Translation gives CASSLYKDTGELFF.

This sequence joins TRBV28 and TRBJ1-5; D might be TRBD1 (5 bases). The CDR3 is made up of 15 amino acids. Trimming pared 2 bases from V and 7 bases from J, leaving 15 bases between. Per the germline V gene, CDR1 is MDHEN and CDR2 is SYDVKM. CDR3 in amino acids: CASSLHGRGMQPQHF. The CDR3 nucleotides read TGTGCCAGCAGTTTACACGGGCGGGGGATGCAGCCCCAGCATTTT.

This chain uses TRBV6-9 with TRBJ1-2; 7 bases match TRBD1. The CDR3 consists of 14 residues. After removal of 6 bases from V and 8 bases from J, the junction contained 12 bases not matched to a gene. Germline-derived CDR1 and CDR2 are MNHGY and SVAAGI. CDR3 sequence reads: CASRPDRDLRGYTF. The CDR3 DNA reads TGTGCCAGCAGGCCCGACAGGGACTTACGCGGCTACACCTTC.

The chain couples TRBV2 to TRBJ1-6, with 8 bases lining up with TRBD1. The germline V gene encodes CDR1 SNHLY and CDR2 FYNNEI. The CDR3 is 14 amino acids. Trimming cost V 6 bases and J 6 bases; bases outside gene matches: 4. The CDR3 DNA reads as TGTGCCAGCAGGCAGGGGGCTGGTAATTCACCCCTCCACTTT. This sequence encodes CASRQGAGNSPLHF.

This chain connects TRBV9 to TRBJ2-1, with D perhaps matching TRBD1 (6 bases). V dropped 2 bases and J dropped 3 bases, with 12 bases sitting between them. Germline CDR1 is SGDLS and CDR2 is YYNGEE. This CDR3 region has 15 residues. For the CDR3, the DNA is TGTGCCAGCAGCGTCGGACAGTCGTTCTACAATGAGCAGTTCTTC. Residues: CASSVGQSFYNEQFF.

The rearrangement uses TRBV6-1 and TRBJ1-1; D gene uncertain. V lost 4 bases, J lost 3 bases, and 9 bases lay in between. This CDR3 contains 13 residues. Germline loops: CDR1 MNHNS, CDR2 SASEGT. CDR3 residues: CASSAGGYTEAFF. Here the CDR3 DNA reads TGTGCCAGCAGTGCCGGAGGGTACACTGAAGCTTTCTTT.

The genes are TRBV6-5 and TRBJ2-6; no firm D call. Germline V gives CDR1 MNHEY, CDR2 SVGAGI. CDR3 size: 14 residues. Trimming cost V 1 base and J 2 bases, with 3 bases left between them. The DNA for the CDR3 is TGTGCCAGCAGTTACTGGCCTGGGGCCAACGTCCTGACTTTC. This gives the protein CASSYWPGANVLTF.

The rearrangement uses TRBV28 and TRBJ2-7; D remains ambiguous. Per germline, CDR1 MDHEN and CDR2 SYDVKM. Trimming stripped 2 bases from V and 2 bases from J, with 10 bases between. This CDR3 contains 14 residues. CDR3 in DNA: TGTGCCAGCAGTTTAGATGTGCCCCCCTACGAGCAGTACTTC. It encodes CASSLDVPPYEQYF.

This clone was observed a few times. The chain has TRBV4-2 and TRBJ1-6; 12 bases are shared with TRBD1. CDR1 and CDR2 from the germline V gene are LGHNA and YNFKEQ. V shed 0 bases, J shed 9 bases, and the junction held 3 bases outside the gene matches. The CDR3 runs 16 residues. CDR3 region: CASSQDRGQGASPLHF. The CDR3 DNA reads TGTGCCAGCAGCCAAGATCGGGGACAGGGGGCTTCACCCCTCCACTTT.

A note on this clone: The junction differs from germline at one of its ends, possibly a read error. V usage is TRBV7-7 and J usage is TRBJ2-1; no clear D gene. The germline V gene has CDR1 SSHAT and CDR2 FNYEAQ (reference sequence). The CDR3 totals 14 residues. The CDR3 sequence is CASSLGRSYNEQFF. For the CDR3, the DNA is TGTGCTAGCAGCTTAGGCCGCTCCTACAATGAGCAGTTCTTC.

J is TRBJ2-7 and V is TRBV10-2; 13 nucleotides agree with TRBD2. CDR1 WSHSY and CDR2 SAAADI come from the germline V gene. The CDR3 totals 13 residues. V was pared by 10 bases and J by 3 bases, with 3 bases of the junction left unmatched. CDR3 bases: TGCGCCACCAGGACTAGCGGGAGCTACGAGCAGTACTTC. Translation: CATRTSGSYEQYF.

This clone was counted between two and nine times. In nucleotides, the CDR3 is TGTGCCACCAGCAGAGTCGGTGGGACTAGCAGAGAGACCCAGTACTTC. As protein: CATSRVGGTSRETQYF. The J gene is TRBJ2-5, the V gene TRBV15; 9 positions match TRBD2. The CDR3 consists of 16 residues. The V gene's germline CDR1 is LNHNV and CDR2 YYDKDF (reference sequence). J gave up 4 bases and V 1 base, and 7 bases lay outside the gene matches.

The chain joins TRBV6-5 to TRBJ1-6; 7 bases align to TRBD1. The CDR3 spans 14 residues. In germline, CDR1 is MNHEY, CDR2 SVGAGI. Unmatched junction bases numbered 5, after V lost 3 bases and J lost 9 bases. The CDR3 here is CASSYEGGISPLHF. CDR3 nucleotide sequence: TGTGCCAGCAGTTATGAAGGGGGCATTTCACCCCTCCACTTT.

V is TRBV12-5 and J is TRBJ1-2, with D maybe TRBD1 (5 bases). Per germline, CDR1 LGHNT and CDR2 FRNRAP. The V end lost 4 bases, the J end lost 4 bases, and 10 bases lay between the germline ends. The CDR3 covers 13 residues. CDR3 DNA: TGTGCTAGTGGTTCCGACAGCAGCTATGGCTACACCTTC. Translating it yields CASGSDSSYGYTF.

This clone appeared a few times. The CDR3 here is CASSLSSTSGKLRAYEQYF. CDR3 nucleotide sequence: TGTGCCAGCAGTTTATCGAGCACTAGCGGGAAGCTGAGGGCTTACGAGCAGTACTTC. This sequence joins TRBV27 and TRBJ2-7, with 10 bases that match TRBD2. This CDR3 is built from 19 residues. Germline trimming cut 0 bases from V and 4 bases from J; bases unmatched to any gene: 15. Germline assignment: CDR1 MNHEY and CDR2 SMNVEV (reference sequence).